This T cell receptor beta chain comes out of a study of cytomegalovirus exposure and HLA in healthy donors. The CDR3 is made up of 13 amino acids. CDR1 is KGHSH, CDR2 LQKENI, per germline. Between the trimmed V and J ends, which lost 2 bases and 4 bases, there was a span of 8 bases. Study results and caveats: Three CMV-associated chains proved CMV antigen-specific in vitro.

To note about this clone: Its antigen is undetermined.

The primer mix had 60 Vbeta and 13 Jbeta primers. Profiled with immunoSEQ multiplex PCR; TCRdb holds only in-frame clones, not every one. The data show about 190,000 clones, around 86% seen once. There were likely unrecorded immune exposures, though donors were nominally healthy when sampled. Sequencing was performed on PBMCs. V gene TRBV18 combines with J gene TRBJ1-2; D is ambiguous. The clonotype originates from a woman in her late teens or twenties in good health and CMV-seronegative. The CDR3 protein is CASSPRALYGYTF. DNA for the CDR3: TGTGCCAGCTCACCAAGAGCCCTCTATGGCTACACCTTC. The full variable domain, completed using reference TRBV18 and TRBJ1-2, is NAGVMQNPRHLVRRRGQEARLRCSPMKGHSHVYWYRQLPEEGLKFMVYLQKENIIDESGMPKERFSAEFPKEGPSILRIQQVVRGDSAAYFCASSPRALYGYTFGSGTRLTVV.